The sequence of this T cell receptor (beta chain) was determined in a study of T cell clonotyping in hematopoietic cell transplantation. About this clone itself: What it recognizes is unknown.

Sequenced by immunoSEQ multiplex PCR; TCRdb stores in-frame clones only, minus some. The sample includes around 19,000 clones, approximately 80% of them seen just once. Study-wide results and caveats: Graft donor and pretransplant recipient Inverse Simpson Index values predicted broader posttransplant TCR diversity. After transplant, recipient diversity fell while pathologically expanded clonotypes grew through day 180. No sorting was done, leaving CD4 and CD8 contributions mixed.

Trimming took off 6 bases at V and 9 bases at J, with 12 bases between the two ends. Per germline, CDR1 MDHEN and CDR2 SYDVKM. CDR3 length: 12 residues. Described time point: recipient sample about 28 days before transplant, after cytoreduction. The TCR originated in a man in his sixties with acute myeloid leukemia. Some clones in this sample may be carry-over from other donors' samples. Sample: peripheral blood mononuclear cells, taken before stem cell transplant. This chain joins TRBV28 and TRBJ1-5; TRBD1 is a possible D gene (6 bases). The CDR3 is CASRGGPGPQHF. DNA of the CDR3: TGTGCCAGCAGGGGGGGGCCTGGGCCCCAGCATTTT. Combining the CDR3 with reference TRBV28 and TRBJ1-5 gives the whole variable domain DVKVTQSSRYLVKRTGEKVFLECVQDMDHENMFWYRQDPGLGLRLIYFSYDVKMKEKGDIPEGYSVSREKKERFSLILESASTNQTSMYLCASRGGPGPQHFGDGTRLSIL.